This T cell receptor (beta chain) was captured by sequencing in a study of blood T cell repertoires in COVID-19. Study in general: From T cells, B-cell-depleted T cells, or PBMCs came the material, which was cDNA or gDNA.

V shed 5 bases and J shed 6 bases, with 16 bases lying between them. Germline V gene lookup returns CDR1 SEHNR and CDR2 FQNEAQ (reference sequence). This CDR3 spans 14 amino acids. Clones were read by immunoSEQ multiplex PCR, and TCRdb kept only the in-frame ones, dropping some. The sample has roughly 95,000 clones; roughly 80% are singletons. The specimen was peripheral blood. The sequence came from an elderly man with acute or convalescent COVID-19. The chain carries TRBV7-9 and TRBJ1-2; the D gene is possibly TRBD1 (6 bases). The CDR3 protein is CASSPEFRGDGYTF. CDR3 nucleotides: TGTGCCAGCAGCCCTGAATTCAGGGGAGATGGCTACACCTTC. The full variable domain, its missing parts supplied by reference TRBV7-9 and TRBJ1-2, is DTGVSQNPRHKITKRGQNVTFRCDPISEHNRLYWYRQTLGQGPEFLTYFQNEAQLEKSRLLSDRFSAERPKGSFSTLEIQRTEQGDSAMYLCASSPEFRGDGYTFGSGTRLTVV.